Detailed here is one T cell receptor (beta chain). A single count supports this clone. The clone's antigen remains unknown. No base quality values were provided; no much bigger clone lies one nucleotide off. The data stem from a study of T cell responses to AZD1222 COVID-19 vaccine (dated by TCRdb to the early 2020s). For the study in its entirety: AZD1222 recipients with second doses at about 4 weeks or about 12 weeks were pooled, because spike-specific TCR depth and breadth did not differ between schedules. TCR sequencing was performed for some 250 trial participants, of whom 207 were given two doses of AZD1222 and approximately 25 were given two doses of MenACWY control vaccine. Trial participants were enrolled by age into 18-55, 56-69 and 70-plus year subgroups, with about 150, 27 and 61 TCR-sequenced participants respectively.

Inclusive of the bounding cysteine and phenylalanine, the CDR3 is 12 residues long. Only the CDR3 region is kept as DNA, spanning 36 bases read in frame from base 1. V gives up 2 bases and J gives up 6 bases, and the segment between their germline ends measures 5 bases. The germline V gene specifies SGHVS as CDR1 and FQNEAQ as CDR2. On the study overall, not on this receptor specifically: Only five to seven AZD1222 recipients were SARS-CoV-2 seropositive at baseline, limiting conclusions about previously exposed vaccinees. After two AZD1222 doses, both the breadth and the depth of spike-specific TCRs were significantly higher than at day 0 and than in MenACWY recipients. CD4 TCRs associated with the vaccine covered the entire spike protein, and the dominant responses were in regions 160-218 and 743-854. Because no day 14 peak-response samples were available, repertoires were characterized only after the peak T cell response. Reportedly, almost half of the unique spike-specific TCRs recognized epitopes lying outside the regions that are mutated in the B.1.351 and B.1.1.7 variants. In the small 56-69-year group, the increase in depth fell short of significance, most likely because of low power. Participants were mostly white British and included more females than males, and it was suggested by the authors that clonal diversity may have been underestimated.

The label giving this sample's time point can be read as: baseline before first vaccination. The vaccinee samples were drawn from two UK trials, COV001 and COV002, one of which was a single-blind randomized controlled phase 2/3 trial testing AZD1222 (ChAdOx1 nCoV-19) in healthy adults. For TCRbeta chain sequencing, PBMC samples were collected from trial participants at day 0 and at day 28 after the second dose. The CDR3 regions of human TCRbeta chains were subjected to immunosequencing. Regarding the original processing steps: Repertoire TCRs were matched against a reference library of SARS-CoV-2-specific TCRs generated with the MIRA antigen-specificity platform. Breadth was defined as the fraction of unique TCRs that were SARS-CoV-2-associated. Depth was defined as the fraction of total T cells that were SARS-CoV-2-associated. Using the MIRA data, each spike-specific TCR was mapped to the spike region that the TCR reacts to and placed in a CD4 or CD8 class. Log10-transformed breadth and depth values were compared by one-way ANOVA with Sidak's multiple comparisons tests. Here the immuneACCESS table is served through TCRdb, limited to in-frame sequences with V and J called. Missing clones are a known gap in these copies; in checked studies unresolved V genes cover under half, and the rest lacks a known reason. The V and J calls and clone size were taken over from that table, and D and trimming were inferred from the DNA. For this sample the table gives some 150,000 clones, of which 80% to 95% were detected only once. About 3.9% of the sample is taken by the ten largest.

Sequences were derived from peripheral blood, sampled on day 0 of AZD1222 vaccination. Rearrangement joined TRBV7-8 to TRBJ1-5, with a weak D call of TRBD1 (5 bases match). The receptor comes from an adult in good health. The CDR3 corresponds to CASSLQGQPQHF. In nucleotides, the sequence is TGTGCCAGCAGCTTACAGGGTCAGCCCCAGCATTTT.